The present T cell receptor beta chain was sequenced within a study of blood T cell repertoires in COVID-19. About the study: The origin of the acute and convalescent COVID-19 samples was the United States, Italy and Spain. In each case, the material was cDNA or gDNA derived from T cells, B-cell-depleted T cells, or PBMCs.

V was cut by 0 bases and J by 6 bases, with 8 bases left in between. Germline loops: CDR1 MGHRA, CDR2 YSYEKL. The CDR3 has 13 residues. Per the authors' pipeline: Reference gene primer amplification in the assay estimated nucleated cell counts. Libraries were prepared by immunoSEQ multiplex PCR; TCRdb keeps only in-frame clonotypes and omits some of them. V and J calls and clone size come straight from that table; D and trimming were deduced from the DNA. Counted here are about 150,000 clones, roughly 80% occurring once; the ten biggest clones make up 7% to 10%. The chain employs TRBV4-1 and TRBJ1-1, with D possibly matching TRBD1 (6 bases). This TCR was recovered from a human donor with acute or convalescent COVID-19. The donor label of this sample is uncertain. Sequenced sample: peripheral blood. Here the CDR3 DNA reads TGCGCCAGCAGCCAAGAAAAGGGGGCTGAAGCTTTCTTT. Residues: CASSQEKGAEAFF.